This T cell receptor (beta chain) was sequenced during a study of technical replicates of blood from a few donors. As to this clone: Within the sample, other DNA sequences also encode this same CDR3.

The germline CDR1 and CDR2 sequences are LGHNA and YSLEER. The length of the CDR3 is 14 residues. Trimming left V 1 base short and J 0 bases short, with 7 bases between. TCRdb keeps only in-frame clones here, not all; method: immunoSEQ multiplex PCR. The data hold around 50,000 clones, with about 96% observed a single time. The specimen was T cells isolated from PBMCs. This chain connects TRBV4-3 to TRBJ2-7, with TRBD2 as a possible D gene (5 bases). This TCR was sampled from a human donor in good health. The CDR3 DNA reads TGCGCCAGCAGCCAAGTAGGAGGCTCCTACGAGCAGTACTTC. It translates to CASSQVGGSYEQYF.